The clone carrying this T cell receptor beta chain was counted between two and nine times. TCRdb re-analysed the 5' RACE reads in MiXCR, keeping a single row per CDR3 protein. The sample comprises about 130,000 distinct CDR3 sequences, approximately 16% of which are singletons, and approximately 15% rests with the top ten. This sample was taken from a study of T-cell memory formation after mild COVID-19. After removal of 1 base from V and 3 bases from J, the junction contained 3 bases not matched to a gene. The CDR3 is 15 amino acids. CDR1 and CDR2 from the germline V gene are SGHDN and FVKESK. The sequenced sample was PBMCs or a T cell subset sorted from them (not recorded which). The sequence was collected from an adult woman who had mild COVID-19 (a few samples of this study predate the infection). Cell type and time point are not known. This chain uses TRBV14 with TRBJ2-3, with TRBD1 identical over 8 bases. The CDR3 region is CASSQGTGRTDTQYF. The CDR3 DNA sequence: TGTGCCAGCAGCCAAGGGACAGGGAGGACAGATACGCAGTATTTT.